The 18 T cell receptor beta chains listed next were all sequenced from one sample in a study of radiation and T cells in renal cell carcinoma (dated by TCRdb to 2018 to 2021). The method was the immunoSEQ multiplex PCR assay. The table comes from immuneACCESS by way of TCRdb, which keeps in-frame sequences with V and J called. Part of the clones is missing from these tables; in studies checked, under half for an unresolved V gene and the rest for unknown reasons. A total of some 100,000 clones appear in this sample, under 90% of them only once. Jointly, the top ten make up around 6.3% of the sample. Sample time point, as interpreted from the label and publication: baseline pretreatment blood. Sample treatment or condition, as interpreted from the label and publication: 15 Gy SBRT to primary tumor, nephrectomy 4 weeks later. This specimen consisted of blood, obtained from a patient whose treatment included radiotherapy and nephrectomy. These receptors were collected from a man aged 55 to 70 with renal cell carcinoma.

The chain uses TRBV6-1 and TRBJ2-5; 12 nucleotides match TRBD2. This CDR3 has 15 amino acids. Trimming removed 8 bases from V and 9 bases from J; junction bases left unmatched: 13. Germline loops: CDR1 MNHNS, CDR2 SASEGT. The chain's CDR3 is CASGPSGRGVTAQYF. DNA for the CDR3: TGTGCCAGCGGCCCTAGCGGGAGGGGGGTGACGGCCCAGTACTTC.

J is TRBJ1-1 and V is TRBV5-1, with 7 bases identical to TRBD1. J lost 4 bases, V lost 3 bases, and 3 bases had no gene match. Germline-derived CDR1 and CDR2 are SGHRS and YFSETQ. CDR3 length: 13 residues. This CDR3 reads CASSWQGGTEAFF. The CDR3 DNA reads as TGCGCCAGCAGCTGGCAGGGGGGCACTGAAGCTTTCTTT.

As regards this clone: The sample holds other DNA sequences that translate to the same CDR3. The J gene is TRBJ2-7, the V gene TRBV28; 7 bases match TRBD2. V lost 6 bases, J lost 1 base, and 9 bases stayed unmatched. CDR3 length: 15 residues. Germline V CDR1 and CDR2: MDHEN, SYDVKM. The CDR3 here is CASSPWGGGSYEQYF. CDR3 in DNA: TGTGCCAGCAGCCCCTGGGGGGGAGGGTCCTACGAGCAGTACTTC.

The chain has TRBV28 and TRBJ2-1; weak D call: TRBD2 (6 bases). V was shortened by 5 bases and J by 10 bases, with 12 bases between the two germline ends. The CDR3 runs to 12 residues. The germline CDR1 and CDR2 sequences are MDHEN and SYDVKM. CDR3 loop: CASSPPGLEQFF. DNA of the CDR3: TGTGCCAGCAGTCCGCCGGGACTGGAGCAGTTCTTC.

This chain connects TRBV7-6 to TRBJ2-2; perhaps TRBD1 as D (6 bases). CDR3 length: 14 residues. V was trimmed by 6 bases and J by 4 bases, leaving 12 bases between them. Germline V CDR1 and CDR2: SGHVS, FNYEAQ. CDR3 nucleotide sequence: TGTGCCAGCAGACAGACAGGCCTCACCGGGGAGCTGTTTTTT. Encoded protein: CASRQTGLTGELFF. Full variable domain (outside the CDR3, taken from reference TRBV7-6 and TRBJ2-2): GAGVSQSPRYKVTKRGQDVALRCDPISGHVSLYWYRQALGQGPEFLTYFNYEAQQDKSGLPNDRFSAERPEGSISTLTIQRTEQRDSAMYRCASRQTGLTGELFFGEGSRLTVL.

The chain combines TRBV7-2 with TRBJ1-1; D unclear. CDR1 and CDR2 (germline): SGHTA, FQGNSA. Trimming removed 4 bases at V and 1 base at J, with 7 bases between. The CDR3 runs to 13 residues. The CDR3 DNA reads TGTGCCAGCAGCTCCACTCCGAACACTGAAGCTTTCTTT. Translating it yields CASSSTPNTEAFF.

Only one count was recorded for this clone. The chain recombines TRBV6-5 with TRBJ2-5; D possibly corresponds to TRBD2 (5 bases). CDR3 length: 16 amino acids. V lost 0 bases to trimming and J lost 5 bases, with 16 bases between them. Germline V gene sequence: CDR1 MNHEY, CDR2 SVGAGI. This CDR3 reads CASSYSMARRGETQYF. DNA for the CDR3: TGTGCCAGCAGTTACTCGATGGCAAGACGCGGGGAGACCCAGTACTTC.

This chain joins TRBV10-2 and TRBJ2-5; TRBD1 is a possible D gene (6 bases). Per the germline V gene, CDR1 is WSHSY and CDR2 is SAAADI. The V gene lost 1 base and the J gene lost 2 bases, with 11 bases spanning the gap. The CDR3 covers 15 residues. Here the CDR3 DNA reads TGCGCCAGCAGTGAGTTCCGGGACAATCAAGAGACCCAGTACTTC. Translating gives CASSEFRDNQETQYF.

The chain is built from TRBV27 and TRBJ2-1; D not certain. V dropped 8 bases and J dropped 0 bases, with 2 bases sitting between them. CDR3 length: 11 amino acids. From germline, CDR1 is MNHEY and CDR2 SMNVEV (reference sequence). The CDR3 DNA sequence: TGTGCCAGCGGCTCCTACAATGAGCAGTTCTTC. This sequence encodes CASGSYNEQFF.

This clone was found a few times. V and J are TRBV10-3 and TRBJ1-1; 9 nucleotides match TRBD1. There are 15 residues in the CDR3. In germline, CDR1 is ENHRY, CDR2 SYGVKD. Germline trimming cut 1 base from V and 2 bases from J; bases unmatched to any gene: 2. The CDR3 DNA follows: TGTGCCATCAGTGAGTTGGACAGGGGAAACACTGAAGCTTTCTTT. Amino acid sequence: CAISELDRGNTEAFF.

The chain employs TRBV5-1 and TRBJ2-5, with D possibly being TRBD1 or TRBD2 (5 bases each). Germline values: CDR1 SGHRS, CDR2 YFSETQ. V lost 0 bases and J lost 4, with 16 bases in between. This CDR3 is built from 16 residues. This CDR3 reads CASSLDSGTQGETQYF. CDR3 sequence (DNA): TGCGCCAGCAGCTTGGATTCCGGGACCCAGGGAGAGACCCAGTACTTC.

The gene calls are TRBV28 and TRBJ1-4; weak D call: TRBD1 (6 bases). This CDR3 spans 17 amino acids. From germline, CDR1 is MDHEN and CDR2 SYDVKM. Trimming removed 1 base from V and 3 bases from J, with 15 bases in between. DNA of the CDR3: TGTGCCAGCAGTTTATTATACCCCACAGGGTCTAATGAAAAACTGTTTTTT. Translated, it gives CASSLLYPTGSNEKLFF.

This chain joins TRBV29-1 and TRBJ2-7; D unclear. V was cut by 4 bases and J by 3 bases, with 7 bases left in between. CDR3 size: 11 residues. Germline CDR1 reads SQVTM; CDR2 reads ANQGSEA. CDR3 in DNA: TGCAGCGTTGGGGTCCGCTACGAGCAGTACTTC. It encodes CSVGVRYEQYF.

The CDR3 loop is CSVAGQGSSGYTF. Here the CDR3 DNA reads TGCAGCGTTGCCGGACAGGGGTCTTCTGGCTACACCTTC. J is TRBJ1-2 and V is TRBV29-1, with 9 bases fitting TRBD1. This CDR3 comprises 13 residues. J gave up 7 bases and V 4 bases, and 7 bases lay outside the gene matches. Germline values: CDR1 SQVTM, CDR2 ANQGSEA.

V and J are TRBV5-4 and TRBJ2-3, with 9 bases identical to TRBD1. J gave up 3 bases and V 6 bases, and 11 bases lay outside the gene matches. CDR3 size: 16 residues. In germline, CDR1 is SGHNT, CDR2 YYREEE (reference sequence). CDR3 residues: CASKAPPGQGTDTQYF. DNA for the CDR3: TGTGCCAGCAAAGCCCCCCCCGGACAGGGGACAGATACGCAGTATTTT.

Ten or more counts support this clone. The V call is TRBV27, the J call TRBJ1-5; D is unclear. Germline V gene sequence: CDR1 MNHEY, CDR2 SMNVEV (reference sequence). Between the trimmed V and J ends, which lost 1 base and 1 base, there was a span of 8 bases. The CDR3 extends over 15 amino acids. CDR3 bases: TGTGCCAGCAGTTTATTGGGGATGAGCAATCAGCCCCAGCATTTT. Translation gives CASSLLGMSNQPQHF.

The V and J genes are TRBV10-3 and TRBJ2-7; no definite D call. From germline, CDR1 is ENHRY and CDR2 SYGVKD. The V end was cut by 8 bases, the J end by 3 bases, with 14 bases between. There are 13 residues in the CDR3. CDR3 sequence (DNA): TGTGCCATCTCCCGCGACGGTGGCTACGAGCAGTACTTC. Amino acid sequence: CAISRDGGYEQYF.

The genes are TRBV5-1 and TRBJ2-7; 7 bases are a match to TRBD1. The CDR3 sequence is 15 residues long. V was clipped by 0 bases and J by 2 bases; unmatched bases: 5. Germline assignment: CDR1 SGHRS and CDR2 YFSETQ. Here the CDR3 DNA reads TGCGCCAGCAGCTTGGTACCAGGGGGAACCTACGAGCAGTACTTC. Translation gives CASSLVPGGTYEQYF.